The clone carrying this T cell receptor (beta chain) appeared a single time. Authors' analysis steps: How many nucleated cells were present was estimated from reference gene primer amplification. Clones were sequenced by immunoSEQ multiplex PCR, and TCRdb holds only the in-frame ones, with some missing. V and J calls and clone size are copied from that table; D and trimming were computed from the DNA. The repertoire holds 310,000 or so clones, with around nine tenths as singletons. The junction had 14 bases not matched to a gene; V was cut back by 7 bases and J by 8 bases. This CDR3 comprises 15 residues. Germline V gene sequence: CDR1 MDHEN, CDR2 SYDVKM. This sample stems from a study of blood T cell repertoires in COVID-19. Study in general: Specimens from acute and convalescent COVID-19 originated in the United States, Italy and Spain. The analysed material was cDNA or gDNA that came from T cells, B-cell-depleted T cells, or PBMCs.

Source material: peripheral blood. The chain uses TRBV28 and TRBJ1-3, with TRBD1 matching over 7 bases. The TCR comes from a woman in her 30s with COVID-19, enrolled during active disease. Written as DNA, the CDR3 is TGTGCCAGCAAACTGACCTGGGCTACAGGGGACACCATATATTTT. Its protein product is CASKLTWATGDTIYF.